This TCR beta chain comes out of a study of control samples from healthy donors and cancer patients. Sequencing was performed with immunoSEQ multiplex PCR; in TCRdb, only in-frame clones are kept and a portion is missing. The table has about 150,000 clones, approximately 93% seen once. The receptor was isolated from a man aged 18 to 29 in good health. Sequenced input: blood.

CDR3 loop: CASSPVTLGNEQFF. The CDR3 DNA reads as TGTGCCAGCAGTCCTGTGACCCTCGGGAATGAGCAGTTCTTC. The chain joins TRBV7-9 to TRBJ2-1; D is ambiguous. Germline assignment: CDR1 SEHNR and CDR2 FQNEAQ (reference sequence). The CDR3 is 14 amino acids. V dropped 6 bases and J dropped 7 bases, with 16 bases sitting between them.